This T cell receptor (beta chain) stems from a study of neurological immune-mediated disorders. Study findings and constraints: Sharing of CDR3 amino acid sequences among expanded clones across subjects was absent, suggesting private repertoires in all groups.

TCRdb independently ran MiXCR on the 5' RACE reads; one entry per CDR3 protein. The sample holds tens of thousands of distinct CDR3 sequences, just over 2.5% seen once. This clonotype was observed at least ten times. Antigen: not known. V shed 4 bases and J shed 5 bases, with 12 bases lying between them. There are 14 residues in the CDR3. CDR1 and CDR2 (germline): LGHNA, YSLEER. Sequencing was done on a sample of PBMCs. This TCR derives from a woman under 40 with multiple sclerosis. The rearrangement uses TRBV4-3 and TRBJ2-1; D is possibly TRBD2 (6 bases). The DNA of the CDR3 is TGCGCCAGCAGCCCTCTAGCGTGGGACAATGAGCAGTTCTTC. This gives the protein CASSPLAWDNEQFF.